This T cell receptor (beta chain) was recorded in a study of blood T cell repertoires in COVID-19. The CDR3 runs 15 residues. V lost 8 bases to trimming and J lost 8 bases; unmatched junction nucleotides: 10. Germline values: CDR1 MNHEY, CDR2 SVGAGI. Per the original methods: Researchers report that nucleated cell counts were estimated from reference gene primer amplification. Libraries were prepared by immunoSEQ multiplex PCR; TCRdb keeps only in-frame clonotypes and omits some of them. From that table come the V and J calls and clone size; the DNA was used to work out D and trimming. Here the sample spans 150,000 or so clones, 70% to 90% being singletons.

The rearrangement joins TRBV6-5 to TRBJ2-1; 12 bases are a match to TRBD2. The sample comprised peripheral blood. This receptor was taken from a woman in her 70s with acute or convalescent COVID-19. The CDR3 protein is CASYSSSGGVDEQFF. CDR3 sequence (DNA): TGTGCCAGCTATTCCTCTAGCGGGGGGGTTGATGAGCAGTTCTTC.